Listed below are T cell receptor beta chains from one sample, sequenced in a study of blood T cell repertoires in COVID-19. Clones were sequenced by immunoSEQ multiplex PCR, and TCRdb holds only the in-frame ones, with some missing. This repertoire shows 97,000 or so clones, roughly 86% found once; its top ten account for around 9.4%. Source material: peripheral blood. The receptor set was obtained from a man aged 40-49 years with active or convalescent COVID-19. CDR3s include the opening cysteine and the closing phenylalanine or tryptophan. Fields, in order: J gene, D gene, clone size, V gene, CDR3 DNA, CDR3 protein. D genes are given only for firm matches. Clone size is shown for a subset of rows, as once, few, many or a class of expanded clone.

TRBJ2-7,TRBD1,NA,TRBV25-1,TGTGCCAGCACAGGGGGCTCCTACGAGCAGTACTTC,CASTGGSYEQYF
TRBJ2-2,TRBD2,NA,TRBV4-2,TGTGCCAGCAGCCAAGATGGGGGAGGGACCGGGGAGCTGTTTTTT,CASSQDGGGTGELFF
TRBJ2-7,NA,NA,TRBV6-5,TGTGCCAGCAGCCGGGAAGTTCTCTCCTACGAGCAGTACTTC,CASSREVLSYEQYF
TRBJ2-3,NA,NA,TRBV6-2/TRBV6-3,TGTGCCAGCAGCCCGCAGGGGGGACGGACGTTTGGAACAGATACGCAGTATTTT,CASSPQGGRTFGTDTQYF
TRBJ2-5,TRBD2,NA,TRBV4-2,TGTGCCAGCAGCCAAGATTTAGTACTAGCGGGGGTAGAGACCCAGTACTTC,CASSQDLVLAGVETQYF
TRBJ1-3,NA,once,TRBV7-8,TGTGCCAGCAGCATCGGCGGGGGGAATGGAAACACCATATATTTT,CASSIGGGNGNTIYF
TRBJ1-2,NA,NA,TRBV12-3/TRBV12-4,TGTGCCAGCAGCCCACAGCCCAACTATGGCTACACCTTC,CASSPQPNYGYTF
TRBJ2-3,TRBD2,NA,TRBV5-4,TGTGCCAGCAGCTCGCTAGGACTAGCGGCGTTCACAGATACGCAGTATTTT,CASSSLGLAAFTDTQYF
TRBJ2-7,NA,NA,TRBV28,TGTGCCAGCACCCCAGGGGATACATACGAGCAGTACTTC,CASTPGDTYEQYF
TRBJ1-5,TRBD1,NA,TRBV2,TGTGCCAGCAGCCCGACCTCGACAGGGGGCTCCAATCAGCCCCAGCATTTT,CASSPTSTGGSNQPQHF
TRBJ2-3,NA,NA,TRBV2,TGTGCCAGCAGTGATCAGGGGTCAAGCACAGATACGCAGTATTTT,CASSDQGSSTDTQYF
TRBJ2-2,TRBD1,NA,TRBV19,TGTGCCAGTAGTATAGATCAGTACGCGTCAGGGGGCCTATCACGCCACACCGGGGAGCTGTTTTTT,CASSIDQYASGGLSRHTGELFF
TRBJ1-2,NA,NA,TRBV6-5,TGTGCCAGCAGGAGTGGGGGGAATGGCTACACCTTC,CASRSGGNGYTF
TRBJ2-2,NA,few,TRBV7-2,TGTGCCAGCAGACTAAGCGCGAACACCGGGGAGCTGTTTTTT,CASRLSANTGELFF
TRBJ2-2,NA,NA,TRBV11-3,TGTGCCAGCTCCCCGAAGGGGTTGGAGAACACCGGGGAGCTGTTTTTT,CASSPKGLENTGELFF
TRBJ1-2,NA,NA,TRBV2,TGTGCCAGCAGCGAGGGAACTAACTATGGCTACACCTTC,CASSEGTNYGYTF
TRBJ1-5,TRBD1,few,TRBV19,TGTGCCAGTAGAACCACAGGGGGCGAGCAGCCCCAGCATTTT,CASRTTGGEQPQHF
TRBJ1-6,NA,NA,TRBV12-3/TRBV12-4,TGTGCCAGCAGCTACTCCAATTCACCCCTCCACTTT,CASSYSNSPLHF
TRBJ1-6,NA,NA,TRBV6-1,TGTGCCAGCGGAAACGGGGAAAGGGTTTCACCCCTCCACTTT,CASGNGERVSPLHF
TRBJ2-7,NA,NA,TRBV5-1,TGCGCCAGCAGCTTGGCAGGGTACTACGAGCAGTACTTC,CASSLAGYYEQYF
TRBJ2-7,NA,NA,TRBV2,TGTGCCAGCAGCAGCGGCTCCTACGAGCAGTACTTC,CASSSGSYEQYF
TRBJ1-3,NA,NA,TRBV9,TGTGCCAGCAGCGTAGCCCCAGGGGACGAAAACACCATATATTTT,CASSVAPGDENTIYF
TRBJ2-5,NA,NA,TRBV5-4,TGTGCCAGCAGCGCCAGCGGCCAACCTCAAGAGACCCAGTACTTC,CASSASGQPQETQYF
TRBJ2-5,NA,NA,TRBV5-4,TGTGCCAGCAGTCGAGACCAACAGAAGCAAGAGACCCAGTACTTC,CASSRDQQKQETQYF
TRBJ2-1,TRBD1,NA,TRBV11-3,TGTGCCAGCAGCTTGGGACAGCCGGGCGAGCAGTTCTTC,CASSLGQPGEQFF
TRBJ2-6,NA,NA,TRBV19,TGTGCCAGTAGTATATCCCCCAGGGCTGGGGCCAACGTCCTGACTTTC,CASSISPRAGANVLTF
TRBJ2-2,TRBD1,NA,TRBV14,TGTGCCAGCAGCCGCAGGGCTATAATAATCGGGACAGGGGCGAACACCGGGGAGCTGTTTTTT,CASSRRAIIIGTGANTGELFF
TRBJ1-3,NA,NA,TRBV6-1,TGTGCCAGCAGTGAAGCGGGAGTTCTCTCTGGAAACACCATATATTTT,CASSEAGVLSGNTIYF
TRBJ1-4,TRBD1,NA,TRBV5-4,TGTGCCAGCAGCTTGGCAGGGGGCAGTGAAAAACTGTTTTTT,CASSLAGGSEKLFF
TRBJ1-1,NA,NA,TRBV6-2/TRBV6-3,TGTGCCAGCAGTTTCCGCGGTATGGGAGCCACAGGGACGGCTGAAGCTTTCTTT,CASSFRGMGATGTAEAFF
TRBJ2-7,TRBD1,NA,TRBV19,TGTGCCAGTAGCCCCGGACAGGGGCCTCCCTACGAGCAGTACTTC,CASSPGQGPPYEQYF
TRBJ1-5,NA,NA,TRBV7-2,TGTGTAGGGGTTCCCAATCAGCCCCAGCATTTT,CVGVPNQPQHF
TRBJ1-1,NA,NA,TRBV7-3,TGTGCCAGCAGCCCCTCGACAGCAGCGAACACTGAAGCTTTCTTT,CASSPSTAANTEAFF
TRBJ2-5,TRBD2,NA,TRBV2,TGTGCCAGCAGTGAAATAAGCGGGGGGGCAGGAGAGACCCAGTACTTC,CASSEISGGAGETQYF
TRBJ2-1,NA,NA,TRBV6-6,TGTGCCACCCGGGAGAGCGGTAACGATGAGCAGTTCTTC,CATRESGNDEQFF
TRBJ1-1,TRBD1,NA,TRBV6-5,TGTGCCAGCAGTTCACAGGGGGAATCGAACACTGAAGCTTTCTTT,CASSSQGESNTEAFF
TRBJ2-2,NA,NA,TRBV5-5,TGTGCCAGCACGCTCCAACAGGGAAACACCGGGGAGCTGTTTTTT,CASTLQQGNTGELFF
TRBJ2-1,TRBD2,NA,TRBV24-1,TGTGCCACCAGTAATAGCGGGGGATCGAATGAGCAGTTCTTC,CATSNSGGSNEQFF
TRBJ1-6,TRBD1,NA,TRBV9,TGTGCCAGCAGCGGCCTGGGACAGGGGGCTGGGTCACCCCTCCACTTT,CASSGLGQGAGSPLHF
TRBJ2-2,TRBD2,NA,TRBV9,TGTGCCAGCAAGGCTAGCGGGGCCGGGGAGCTGTTTTTT,CASKASGAGELFF
TRBJ1-4,NA,once,TRBV14,TGTGCCAGCAGCCAACGGACAGCGACGGGTGAAAAACTGTTTTTT,CASSQRTATGEKLFF
TRBJ1-5,NA,NA,TRBV6-5,TGTGCCAGTCTACGGGAGTATAGCAATCAGCCCCAGCATTTT,CASLREYSNQPQHF
TRBJ1-3,NA,NA,TRBV7-9,TGTGCCAGCAGCTTTAACAGGGAAGGAAACACCATATATTTT,CASSFNREGNTIYF
TRBJ1-6,TRBD1,NA,TRBV7-2,TGTGCCAGCAGCTGGGGACAGGGTCGCTCACCCCTCCACTTT,CASSWGQGRSPLHF
TRBJ1-6,TRBD1,NA,TRBV19,TGTGCCAGTAGTACCGCAGGGGGCGCGACGAATTCACCCCTCCACTTT,CASSTAGGATNSPLHF
TRBJ1-2,NA,NA,TRBV4-3,TGCGCCAGCAGCCAAGATGGGGCAGGGGACTATGGCTACACCTTC,CASSQDGAGDYGYTF